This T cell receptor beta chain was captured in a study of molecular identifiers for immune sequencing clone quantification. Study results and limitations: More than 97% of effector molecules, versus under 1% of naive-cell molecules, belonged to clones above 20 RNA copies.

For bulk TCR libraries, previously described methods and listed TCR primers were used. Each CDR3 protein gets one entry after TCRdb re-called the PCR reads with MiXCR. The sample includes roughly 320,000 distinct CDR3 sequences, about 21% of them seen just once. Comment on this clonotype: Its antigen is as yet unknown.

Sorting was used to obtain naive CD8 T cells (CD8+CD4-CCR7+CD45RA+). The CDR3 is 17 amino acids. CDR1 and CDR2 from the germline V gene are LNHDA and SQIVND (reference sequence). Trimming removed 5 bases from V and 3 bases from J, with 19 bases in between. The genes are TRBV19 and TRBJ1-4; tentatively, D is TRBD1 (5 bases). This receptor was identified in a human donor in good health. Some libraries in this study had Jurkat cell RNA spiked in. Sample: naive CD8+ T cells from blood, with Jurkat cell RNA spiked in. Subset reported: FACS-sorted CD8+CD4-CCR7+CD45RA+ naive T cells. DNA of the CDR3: TGTGCCAGTAGTCAAACTCAGGGAAACGGGCCTAATGAAAAACTGTTTTTT. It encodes CASSQTQGNGPNEKLFF.